Presented here are 24 T cell receptor beta chains from one specimen sequenced in a study of shared clonotypes between healthy human individuals. Positively selected for CCR7, the CD45RO-negative cells used as naive CD8 cells excluded terminally differentiated effector memory CD45RA+ cells. Only in-frame clones appear in the TCRdb table, and some are missing; sequencing was by immunoSEQ multiplex PCR. The sample records some 740,000 clones, nearly 95% being singletons. Sequences were obtained from naive CD8+ T cells sorted from blood. These TCRs come from a man aged 25 to 45 in good health.

This chain uses TRBV19 with TRBJ2-5, with TRBD2 as a possible D gene (6 bases). Looked up from germline, CDR1 is LNHDA and CDR2 is SQIVND (reference sequence). V shed 6 bases and J shed 4 bases, with 21 bases lying between them. This CDR3 spans 16 amino acids. The CDR3, as DNA: TGTGCCAGTAGCCGTCTTTGGGAGGATGGATCAGAGACCCAGTACTTC. It encodes CASSRLWEDGSETQYF. The full variable domain, with the rest looked up from reference TRBV19 and TRBJ2-5, is DGGITQSPKYLFRKEGQNVTLSCEQNLNHDAMYWYRQDPGQGLRLIYYSQIVNDFQKGDIAEGYSVSREKKESFPLTVTSAQKNPTAFYLCASSRLWEDGSETQYFGPGTRLLVL.

The chain links TRBV28 to TRBJ2-7; D remains ambiguous. The CDR3 is 13 amino acids. Germline V gene lookup returns CDR1 MDHEN and CDR2 SYDVKM. V lost 4 bases and J lost 3, with 10 bases in between. Here the CDR3 reads CASSSALGYEQYF. The CDR3 bases are TGTGCCAGCAGTTCCGCCTTGGGCTACGAGCAGTACTTC. Using reference TRBV28 and TRBJ2-7 for the parts outside the CDR3, the full variable domain is DVKVTQSSRYLVKRTGEKVFLECVQDMDHENMFWYRQDPGLGLRLIYFSYDVKMKEKGDIPEGYSVSREKKERFSLILESASTNQTSMYLCASSSALGYEQYFGPGTRLTVT.

The chain employs TRBV4-3 and TRBJ1-4; the D is unclear. This CDR3 has 15 amino acids. CDR1 and CDR2 (germline): LGHNA, YSLEER. V was pared by 0 bases and J by 5 bases, with 10 bases between. CDR3 sequence: CASSQDGSSNEKLFF. DNA for the CDR3: TGCGCCAGCAGCCAAGATGGGAGCTCGAATGAAAAACTGTTTTTT.

This sequence joins TRBV6-5 and TRBJ1-3; D is uncertain. V lost 5 bases to trimming and J lost 3 bases, with 8 bases between them. This CDR3 has 13 residues. In germline, CDR1 is MNHEY, CDR2 SVGAGI. The CDR3 DNA reads as TGTGCCAGCAGTCCATACCTTGGAAACACCATATATTTT. Amino acid sequence: CASSPYLGNTIYF.

The chain links TRBV11-2 to TRBJ2-5; D could derive from TRBD1 or TRBD2 (5 bases each). The germline CDR1 and CDR2 sequences are SGHAT and FQNNGV. This CDR3 comprises 14 residues. Trimming cost V 8 bases and J 0 bases, with 13 bases left between them. This chain's CDR3 is CASLTPGHQETQYF. CDR3 bases: TGTGCCAGCCTTACCCCGGGACACCAAGAGACCCAGTACTTC.

Concerning this clone: Its ends do not fully match the called genes, so a read error is possible. The J gene is TRBJ1-2, the V gene TRBV7-6, with a weak D call TRBD1 (5 bases). CDR1 SGHVS and CDR2 FNYEAQ come from the germline V gene. CDR3 length: 11 residues. CDR3 sequence reads: CASSGGLLFAF. The DNA for the CDR3 is TGTGCCAGCAGCGGGGGACTTTTATTTGCCTTC. Variable domain in full (rest from reference TRBV7-6 and TRBJ1-2): GAGVSQSPRYKVTKRGQDVALRCDPISGHVSLYWYRQALGQGPEFLTYFNYEAQQDKSGLPNDRFSAERPEGSISTLTIQRTEQRDSAMYRCASSGGLLFAFGSGTRLTVV.

The chain employs TRBV10-3 and TRBJ2-7, with 11 bases lining up with TRBD2. Trimming cost V 8 bases and J 3 bases; bases outside gene matches: 9. Germline V gene sequence: CDR1 ENHRY, CDR2 SYGVKD. CDR3 length equals 15 residues. CDR3 DNA: TGTGCCATCCAGGGCCTAGCGGGAGGATTCTACGAGCAGTACTTC. Translating gives CAIQGLAGGFYEQYF.

This chain links TRBV2 with TRBJ2-7; unclear D gene. CDR3 size: 12 residues. V was clipped by 7 bases and J by 2 bases, with 9 bases between them. In germline, CDR1 is SNHLY, CDR2 FYNNEI. The CDR3 protein is CASTPDTYEQYF. The CDR3 DNA sequence: TGTGCCAGCACCCCGGATACCTACGAGCAGTACTTC.

This chain uses TRBV4-3 with TRBJ2-7; D not resolved. This CDR3 is built from 14 residues. Germline-derived CDR1 and CDR2 are LGHNA and YSLEER. Trimming cost V 5 bases and J 2 bases, with 13 bases left between them. The CDR3 coding sequence is TGCGCCAGCAGCTCAGAAGTCCTTGCCTACGAGCAGTACTTC. Its translation is CASSSEVLAYEQYF.

This chain uses TRBV7-9 with TRBJ2-4; D perhaps matches TRBD1 (6 bases). The CDR3 length is 15 residues. V gave up 5 bases and J gave up 4 bases, with 15 bases separating them. The germline V gene has CDR1 SEHNR and CDR2 FQNEAQ (reference sequence). The CDR3 region is CASSAPGQTKNIQYF. The CDR3 DNA is TGTGCCAGCAGCGCCCCGGGACAAACTAAAAACATTCAGTACTTC. The variable domain in full, completed from reference TRBV7-9 and TRBJ2-4, reads DTGVSQNPRHKITKRGQNVTFRCDPISEHNRLYWYRQTLGQGPEFLTYFQNEAQLEKSRLLSDRFSAERPKGSFSTLEIQRTEQGDSAMYLCASSAPGQTKNIQYFGAGTRLSVL.

The chain has TRBV11-3 and TRBJ2-1, with D maybe TRBD2 (6 bases). CDR3 size: 15 residues. Germline CDR1 and CDR2: SGHNT and YENEEA. V lost 0 bases and J lost 8, with 14 bases in between. In nucleotides, the CDR3 is TGTGCCAGCAGCTTAGAGGCGGGACCCGGAGATGAGCAGTTCTTC. Translating gives CASSLEAGPGDEQFF. The entire variable domain, with the rest obtained from reference TRBV11-3 and TRBJ2-1, is as follows: EAGVVQSPRYKIIEKKQPVAFWCNPISGHNTLYWYLQNLGQGPELLIRYENEEAVDDSQLPKDRFSAERLKGVDSTLKIQPAELGDSAVYLCASSLEAGPGDEQFFGPGTRLTVL.

On this clone: This sequence may be a read error, since a much larger clone differs from it by one base. The V and J genes are TRBV7-9 and TRBJ2-1; the match to TRBD1 covers 7 bases. Germline CDR1 and CDR2: SEHNR and FQNEAQ (reference sequence). V lost 5 bases, J lost 3 bases, and 10 bases stayed unmatched. The CDR3 covers 16 residues. Written as DNA, the CDR3 is TGTGCCAGCAGCCTAGGGGGCGTAGGGTACTACAATGAGCAGTTCTTC. This codes for CASSLGGVGYYNEQFF.

This chain joins TRBV27 and TRBJ2-7; D possibly corresponds to TRBD1 (6 bases). V was pared by 1 base and J by 3 bases, with 19 bases between. The CDR3 sequence is 17 residues long. In germline, CDR1 is MNHEY, CDR2 SMNVEV (reference sequence). The CDR3 reads CASSLFSTGVGLYEQYF. CDR3 nucleotides: TGTGCCAGCAGTTTATTTTCGACAGGAGTGGGCCTCTACGAGCAGTACTTC.

The V call is TRBV30, the J call TRBJ2-1, with no clear D. V lost 1 base, J lost 3 bases, and 10 bases lay in between. Germline V lookup: CDR1 GTSNPN, CDR2 SVGIG (reference sequence). The CDR3 consists of 14 residues. The CDR3 reads CAWSGVSSYNEQFF. DNA for the CDR3: TGTGCCTGGAGTGGGGTTAGCAGCTACAATGAGCAGTTCTTC.

This sequence joins TRBV29-1 and TRBJ2-1, with 13 bases identical to TRBD2. Germline V gives CDR1 SQVTM, CDR2 ANQGSEA. This CDR3 comprises 17 residues. V was clipped by 3 bases and J by 3 bases; unmatched bases: 8. The DNA for the CDR3 is TGCAGCGTTGAGCATCCGACTAGCGGGAGGTACTACAATGAGCAGTTCTTC. Translated: CSVEHPTSGRYYNEQFF.

Of note for this clone: A read error is the likely source, as a far larger clone sits one nucleotide away. The genes are TRBV7-9 and TRBJ2-7; 7 bases line up with TRBD1. The CDR3 is 12 amino acids. V lost 5 bases and J lost 3; bases outside the gene matches: 1. Germline CDR1 reads SEHNR; CDR2 reads FQNEAQ (reference sequence). CDR3 protein: CASSGTVYEQYF. The CDR3 nucleotides are TGTGCCAGCAGCGGGACAGTCTACGAGCAGTACTTC. The full variable domain, in which reference TRBV7-9 and TRBJ2-7 provide the parts outside the CDR3, is DTGVSQNPRHKITKRGQNVTFRCDPISEHNRLYWYRQTLGQGPEFLTYFQNEAQLEKSRLLSDRFSAERPKGSFSTLEIQRTEQGDSAMYLCASSGTVYEQYFGPGTRLTVT.

CDR3 nucleotides: TGTGCCAGTAGCATGGCTAGCGGGGATTCCTACGAGCAGTACTTC. As protein: CASSMASGDSYEQYF. The gene calls are TRBV19 and TRBJ2-7, with 9 positions matching TRBD2. The V segment lost 6 bases and the J segment 1 base; nucleotides outside the gene matches: 7. The CDR3 loop spans 15 amino acids. Germline V gene data show CDR1 as LNHDA and CDR2 as SQIVND (reference sequence).

The chain uses TRBV9 and TRBJ1-5, with 9 nucleotides matching TRBD1. V lost 3 bases to trimming and J lost 5 bases; unmatched junction nucleotides: 6. The CDR3 is made up of 15 amino acids. The germline V gene encodes CDR1 SGDLS and CDR2 YYNGEE. The CDR3 DNA is TGTGCCAGCAGCGCGGCCGGGACAGGGTATCAGCCCCAGCATTTT. Its protein product is CASSAAGTGYQPQHF. The full variable domain, completed using reference TRBV9 and TRBJ1-5, is DSGVTQTPKHLITATGQRVTLRCSPRSGDLSVYWYQQSLDQGLQFLIQYYNGEERAKGNILERFSAQQFPDLHSELNLSSLELGDSALYFCASSAAGTGYQPQHFGDGTRLSIL.

V usage is TRBV7-6 and J usage is TRBJ2-7; 10 bases match TRBD2. The CDR3 sequence is 16 residues long. Germline lookup yields CDR1 SGHVS and CDR2 FNYEAQ. V gave up 5 bases and J gave up 5 bases; unmatched junction bases: 12. CDR3 coding DNA: TGTGCCAGCAGCCCCCCAGGGGTAGCGGGAGGCCACGAGCAGTACTTC. Residues: CASSPPGVAGGHEQYF.

The chain employs TRBV28 and TRBJ2-1; D ambiguous. The germline V and J ends were trimmed by 3 bases and 9 bases, with 12 bases remaining between them. The germline gives CDR1 MDHEN, CDR2 SYDVKM. This CDR3 comprises 13 residues. The CDR3 coding sequence is TGTGCCAGCAGTTTCCGGTGGCCACCTGAGCAGTTCTTC. This codes for CASSFRWPPEQFF.

This clone was found once. The chain employs TRBV4-3 and TRBJ2-1; possible D gene TRBD2, 5 bases. The CDR3 contains 16 residues. Germline V CDR1 and CDR2: LGHNA, YSLEER. The V gene lost 3 bases and the J gene lost 7 bases, with 19 bases spanning the gap. The CDR3 nucleotides read TGCGCCAGCAGCCAGAGGACTCAACTGCCCCAAAATGAGCAGTTCTTC. This encodes CASSQRTQLPQNEQFF.

This clone was counted many times. The CDR3 DNA is TGTGCCATCAGTGAGGCAGCGGGAGGTTACGAGCAGTACTTC. Translation: CAISEAAGGYEQYF. V and J are TRBV10-3 and TRBJ2-7; 9 bases match TRBD2. The CDR3 runs 14 residues. Germline loops: CDR1 ENHRY, CDR2 SYGVKD. The junction had 3 bases not matched to a gene; V was cut back by 2 bases and J by 4 bases.

This clone was detected only once. The genes are TRBV5-1 and TRBJ1-2, with D possibly TRBD1 on 6 matching bases. In germline, CDR1 is SGHRS, CDR2 YFSETQ. The CDR3 runs 15 residues. The V gene lost 0 bases and the J gene lost 1 base, with 10 bases spanning the gap. CDR3 sequence: CASSLGRGGNYGYTF. The CDR3 bases are TGCGCCAGCAGCTTGGGCAGGGGAGGTAACTATGGCTACACCTTC.

The CDR3 DNA reads TGCGCCAGCAGCTTGAGGCTAGCGGGAGGGCAAGATACGCAGTATTTT. It is translated as CASSLRLAGGQDTQYF. The rearrangement uses TRBV5-1 and TRBJ2-3; 12 bases are a match to TRBD2. The V and J ends lost 1 base and 5 bases, in that order; junction bases with no gene match: 5. The CDR3 extends over 16 amino acids. Per germline, CDR1 SGHRS and CDR2 YFSETQ.